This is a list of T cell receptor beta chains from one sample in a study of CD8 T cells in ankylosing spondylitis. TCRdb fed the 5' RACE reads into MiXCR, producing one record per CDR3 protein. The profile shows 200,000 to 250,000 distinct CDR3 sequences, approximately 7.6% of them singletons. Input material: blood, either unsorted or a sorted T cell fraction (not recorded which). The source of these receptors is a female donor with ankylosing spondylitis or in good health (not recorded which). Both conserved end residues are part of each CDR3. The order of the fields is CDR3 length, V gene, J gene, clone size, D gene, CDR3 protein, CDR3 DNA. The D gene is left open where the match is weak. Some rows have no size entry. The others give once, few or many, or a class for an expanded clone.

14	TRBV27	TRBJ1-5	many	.	CASSFGRVNQPQHF	TGTGCCAGCAGTTTCGGGAGGGTCAATCAGCCCCAGCATTTT
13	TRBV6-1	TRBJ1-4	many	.	CAIMDRINEKLFF	TGTGCCATCATGGACAGAATTAATGAAAAACTGTTTTTT
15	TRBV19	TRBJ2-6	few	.	CASSMGGTGANVLTF	TGTGCCAGTAGTATGGGGGGAACTGGGGCCAACGTCCTGACTTTC
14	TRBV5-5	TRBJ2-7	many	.	CASSLGRGGYEQYF	TGTGCCAGCAGCTTGGGGAGGGGAGGCTACGAGCAGTACTTC
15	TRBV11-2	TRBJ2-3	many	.	CASSLAGGGTDTQYF	TGTGCCAGCAGCTTGGCAGGAGGGGGCACAGATACGCAGTATTTT
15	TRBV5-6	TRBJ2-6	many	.	CASSLTVSGANVLTF	TGTGCCAGCAGCTTGACAGTCTCTGGGGCCAACGTCCTGACTTTC
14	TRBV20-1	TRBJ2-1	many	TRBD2	CSAREVAGINEQFF	TGCAGTGCTAGAGAGGTAGCGGGAATCAATGAGCAGTTCTTC
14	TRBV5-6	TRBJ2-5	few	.	CASRRGWVGETQYF	TGTGCCAGCAGGCGCGGGTGGGTGGGTGAGACCCAGTACTTC
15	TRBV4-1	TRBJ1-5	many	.	CASSQEVGSNQPQHF	TGCGCCAGCAGCCAGGAAGTAGGGAGCAATCAGCCCCAGCATTTT
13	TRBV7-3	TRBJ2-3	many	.	CASSQGLSDTQYF	TGTGCCAGCAGCCAGGGCCTTTCAGATACGCAGTATTTT
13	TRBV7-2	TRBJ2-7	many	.	CASSRGGGWEQYF	TGTGCCAGCAGCCGAGGGGGGGGCTGGGAGCAGTACTTC
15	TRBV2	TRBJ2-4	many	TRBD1	CASSPDRVVQNIQYF	TGTGCCAGCAGCCCCGACAGGGTGGTCCAAAACATTCAGTACTTC
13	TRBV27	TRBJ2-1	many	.	CASSLRGANEQFF	TGTGCCAGCAGTTTACGGGGGGCCAATGAGCAGTTCTTC
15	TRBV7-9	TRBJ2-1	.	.	CASSLRDRQGNEQFF	TGTGCCAGCAGCTTAAGGGACCGCCAGGGGAATGAGCAGTTCTTC
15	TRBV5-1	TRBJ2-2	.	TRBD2	CASTGRGTNTGELFF	TGCGCCAGCACCGGGCGGGGGACGAACACCGGGGAGCTGTTTTTT